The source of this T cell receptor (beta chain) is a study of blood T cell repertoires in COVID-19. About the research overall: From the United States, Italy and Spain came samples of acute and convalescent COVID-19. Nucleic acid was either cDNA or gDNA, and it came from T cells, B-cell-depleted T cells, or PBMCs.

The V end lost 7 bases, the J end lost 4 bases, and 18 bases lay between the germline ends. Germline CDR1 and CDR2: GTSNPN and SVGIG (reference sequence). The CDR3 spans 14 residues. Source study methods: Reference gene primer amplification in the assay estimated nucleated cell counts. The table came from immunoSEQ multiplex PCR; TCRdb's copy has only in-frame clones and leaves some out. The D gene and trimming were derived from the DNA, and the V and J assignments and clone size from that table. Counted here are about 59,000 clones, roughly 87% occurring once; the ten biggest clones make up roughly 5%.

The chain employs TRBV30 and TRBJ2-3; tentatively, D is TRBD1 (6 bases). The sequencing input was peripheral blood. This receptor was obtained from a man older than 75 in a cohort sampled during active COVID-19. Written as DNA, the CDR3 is TGTGCCTTGAGGGCACAGGGAGTCGCAGATACGCAGTATTTT. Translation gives CALRAQGVADTQYF.